This entry describes one TCR beta chain. Its antigen remains unknown. The protocol was immunoSEQ multiplex PCR, while the TCRdb copy is restricted to in-frame clones and leaves out a portion. In the table there are 8,300 or so clones, 91% of which are singletons. The data stem from a study of STAT3 mutations in large granular lymphocyte leukemia. General observations from the study: At least one immunodominant TCR beta clonotype appeared in every T-cell large granular lymphocyte leukemia patient.

The CDR3 is made up of 14 amino acids. From germline, CDR1 is SGHTA and CDR2 FQGNSA. The V end was cut by 2 bases, the J end by 6 bases, with 14 bases between. The rearrangement links TRBV7-2 to TRBJ2-7; D possibly corresponds to TRBD1 (5 bases). This TCR was recovered from a man between 45 and 60 years old with T-cell large granular lymphocyte leukemia. Some clones in this sample may be carry-over from other donors' samples. Sequencing input: peripheral blood mononuclear cells. The CDR3 nucleotides read TGTGCCAGCAGCTTAAGGGCCAGGGTATCCGAGCAGTACTTC. It translates to CASSLRARVSEQYF.